This TCR beta chain emerged from a study of blood T cells in healthy people across ages. The use of a sample-barcoded 5' primer and a J-beta primer mix characterized a second PCR of about 6 to 11 cycles. A tag from a template-switch adaptor with 12 random nucleotides marked each cDNA molecule. Via MiXCR, TCRdb re-called the 5' RACE reads, giving one row per CDR3 protein. The sample has 1,500,000 or so distinct CDR3 sequences; 45% to 70% are singletons. Remarks on this clonotype: The antigen is not known.

With V trimmed by 6 bases and J by 9 bases, 5 bases remained unmatched. Germline CDR1 and CDR2: MDHEN and SYDVKM. The CDR3 totals 12 residues. Study-level points and caveats: Total diversity from one million sequenced T cells was likely underestimated.

Each sample provided at least 5 micrograms of extracted total RNA. This TCR was recovered from a man aged 18-30 years in good health. This sequence joins TRBV28 and TRBJ2-1; 7 nucleotides line up with TRBD1. Sequenced input: blood. CDR3 DNA sequence: TGTGCCAGCAGAAAGACAGGGACTGAGCAGTTCTTC. Protein: CASRKTGTEQFF.